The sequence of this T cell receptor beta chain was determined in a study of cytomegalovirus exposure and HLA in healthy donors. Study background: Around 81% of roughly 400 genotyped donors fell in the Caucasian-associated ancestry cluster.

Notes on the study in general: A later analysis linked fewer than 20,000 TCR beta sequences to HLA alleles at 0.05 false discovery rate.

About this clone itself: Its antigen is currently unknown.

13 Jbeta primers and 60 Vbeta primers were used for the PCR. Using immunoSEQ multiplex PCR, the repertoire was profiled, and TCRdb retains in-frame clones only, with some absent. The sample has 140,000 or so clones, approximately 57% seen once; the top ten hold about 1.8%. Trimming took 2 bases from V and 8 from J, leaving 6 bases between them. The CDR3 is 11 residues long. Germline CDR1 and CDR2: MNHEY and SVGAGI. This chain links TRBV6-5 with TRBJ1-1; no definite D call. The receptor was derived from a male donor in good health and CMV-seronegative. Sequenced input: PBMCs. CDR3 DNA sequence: TGTGCCAGCAGTTACGAGTCGGAAGCTTTCTTT. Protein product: CASSYESEAFF.